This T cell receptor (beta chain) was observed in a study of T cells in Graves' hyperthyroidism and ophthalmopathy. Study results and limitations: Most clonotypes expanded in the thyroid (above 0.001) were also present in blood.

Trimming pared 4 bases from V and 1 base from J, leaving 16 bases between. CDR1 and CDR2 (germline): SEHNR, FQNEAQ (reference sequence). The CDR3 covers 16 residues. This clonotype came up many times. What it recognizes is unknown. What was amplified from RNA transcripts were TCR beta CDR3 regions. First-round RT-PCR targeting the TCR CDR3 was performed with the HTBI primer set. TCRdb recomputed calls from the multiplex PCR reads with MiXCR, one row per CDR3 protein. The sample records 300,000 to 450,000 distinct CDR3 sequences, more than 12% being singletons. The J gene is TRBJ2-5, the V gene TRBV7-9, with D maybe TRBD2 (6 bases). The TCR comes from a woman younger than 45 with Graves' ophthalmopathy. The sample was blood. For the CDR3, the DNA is TGTGCCAGCAGCTCGCAGGCGGGGCCCCTCCAAGAGACCCAGTACTTC. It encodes CASSSQAGPLQETQYF.